This T cell receptor (beta chain) was sequenced during a study of CD8+CD57+ T cells in acquired aplastic anemia. Patients chosen for sequencing had CD8+CD57+ cells that had expanded, as shown by flow cytometry. A remark on this clonotype: Its antigen remains unknown. One end of the junction fails to match germline, which may point to a read error.

TCR beta VDJ and CDR3 were profiled, and genomic DNA was the template. TCRdb re-derived calls from the reads in MiXCR, one entry per CDR3 protein. The sample includes about 240,000 distinct CDR3 sequences, 40% to 50% of them seen just once. Study results and caveats: Patients and controls shared under 35 CD8+ CDR3 sequences, highly expressed in patients. CD8+ Simpson's diversity did not differ significantly between patients and controls.

CDR1 is MRHNA, CDR2 SNTAGT, per germline. This CDR3 region has 17 residues. Source material: sorted CD4+, CD8+, or CD8+CD57+ T cells (not recorded which) from PBMCs. The chain links TRBV6-4 to TRBJ1-5; TRBD1 aligns across 12 bases. This receptor was obtained from a human donor with aplastic anemia. CDR3 sequence: CAGSLGTGGVGNQPQHF. As DNA, the CDR3 is TGTGCCGGCAGCCTCGGGACAGGGGGCGTTGGAAATCAGCCCCAGCATTTT.